This note documents a single T cell receptor beta chain sequence. Assignment of participants to cohorts was predicated upon participant-reported clinical history. The sample comes from a study of blood T cell repertoires in COVID-19. The V gene lost 7 bases and the J gene lost 7 bases, with 22 bases spanning the gap. The V gene's germline CDR1 is MDHEN and CDR2 SYDVKM. There are 16 residues in the CDR3. The protocol was immunoSEQ multiplex PCR, while the TCRdb copy is restricted to in-frame clones and leaves out a portion. The sample has about 400,000 clones, more than 75% seen once. This TCR was sampled from a woman aged 25-40 years who had recovered from COVID-19. The J gene is TRBJ2-2, the V gene TRBV28, with a tentative D call TRBD2 (5 bases). The specimen sequenced was PBMCs or T cells enriched from blood (not recorded which). The CDR3 nucleotides are TGTGCCAGCAATCCCTGGTCCCGAGGGCGGATCGGGGAGCTGTTTTTT. It codes for CASNPWSRGRIGELFF.